This TCR beta chain derives from a study of T cell changes during pregnancy in multiple sclerosis. Assay: immunoSEQ multiplex PCR; the TCRdb copy retains only in-frame clones and omits some. The data contain tens of thousands of clones, roughly 92% of them seen just once; the ten biggest clones take up around 0.73%. V gave up 4 bases and J gave up 6 bases, with 13 bases separating them. Germline CDR1 is SGHVS and CDR2 is FQNEAQ. The length of the CDR3 is 14 residues. Sequenced here: CD4+ T cells from peripheral blood mononuclear cells, sampled before pregnancy. The receptor was isolated from a female donor with multiple sclerosis, enrolled in a pregnancy study. J is TRBJ2-1 and V is TRBV7-8, with D maybe TRBD1 (5 bases). The CDR3 spells CASSSSGRGNEQFF. The CDR3 DNA reads as TGTGCCAGCAGCTCGAGTGGAAGGGGCAATGAGCAGTTCTTC.